The 5 T cell receptor beta chains listed next were all sequenced from one sample in a study of T cells in Graves' hyperthyroidism and ophthalmopathy. TCR beta CDR3 regions were amplified from RNA. An initial round of RT-PCR targeting the TCR CDR3 relied on the HTBI primer set. A single record per CDR3 protein comes from TCRdb applying MiXCR to the multiplex PCR reads. The sample carries 50,000 to 75,000 distinct CDR3 sequences, 49% recorded once. Sequenced input: blood. The receptors were gathered from a woman aged 25-40 years with Graves' ophthalmopathy.

The V gene is TRBV9, the J gene TRBJ1-1; D gene uncertain. CDR3 length equals 12 residues. CDR1 is SGDLS, CDR2 YYNGEE, per germline. The germline V and J ends were trimmed by 0 bases and 5 bases, with 5 bases remaining between them. CDR3 bases: TGTGCCAGCAGCGTAGGAGAGACTGAAGCTTTCTTT. This encodes CASSVGETEAFF.

The chain uses TRBV9 and TRBJ2-5; D may be TRBD2 (6 bases). The V end lost 0 bases, the J end lost 7 bases, and 7 bases lay between the germline ends. The V gene's germline CDR1 is SGDLS and CDR2 YYNGEE. The CDR3 is 12 residues long. CDR3 region: CASSVVGGTQYF. DNA of the CDR3: TGTGCCAGCAGCGTAGTGGGAGGGACCCAGTACTTC.

This clonotype was counted between two and nine times. An end of the junction does not agree with germline; a read error may underlie this. The chain links TRBV6-1 to TRBJ2-7, with a tentative D call TRBD2 (6 bases). The CDR3 runs to 14 residues. The germline gives CDR1 MNHNS, CDR2 SASEGT. Written as DNA, the CDR3 is TGTGCCGGCAGTGTTGCTAGCGAAGCCTACGAGCAGTACTTC. It encodes CAGSVASEAYEQYF.

This sequence joins TRBV25-1 and TRBJ1-1; a possible D gene is TRBD1 (5 bases). The CDR3 consists of 15 residues. The V and J ends lost 0 bases and 1 base respectively, with 9 bases between them. CDR1 is MGHDK and CDR2 is SYGVNS in the germline V gene. CDR3 nucleotide sequence: TGTGCCAGCAGTGAATATGGGGGAAGGAACACTGAAGCTTTCTTT. This codes for CASSEYGGRNTEAFF.

With respect to this clonotype: An end of the junction does not agree with germline; a read error may underlie this. V and J are TRBV12-3 or TRBV12-4 and TRBJ1-5, with D perhaps TRBD1 (5 bases). The CDR3 covers 15 residues. CDR3 bases: TGTGCCAGCAGTTTACGGGGGGAATACAATGAGCCCCAGCATTTT. Its protein is CASSLRGEYNEPQHF.